This TCR beta chain was captured by sequencing in a study of vaccination effects on CD4 cells after COVID-19. Study background: Participants each got two BNT162b2 or mRNA-1273 vaccine doses.

Study conclusions and caveats: Late in the post-vaccination period, infection-induced and vaccine-induced clones underwent marked clonal contraction.

Using viral peptide pools, the ViraFEST assay grew out antigen-specific CD4+ T cells prior to sequencing. Isolating CD4+ T cells followed approximately 10 days of culture. People in the vaccine group had not been infected with SARS-CoV-2 before, and their nucleocapsid antibodies were negative. Assay used: immunoSEQ multiplex PCR; TCRdb lists only in-frame clones, some missing. The sample lists over 45,000 clones; around 70% were seen once. The CDR3 is made up of 11 amino acids. V dropped 2 bases and J dropped 4 bases, with 2 bases sitting between them. CDR1 is MDHEN and CDR2 is SYDVKM in the germline V gene. There are a few counts of this clone. Its antigen is currently unknown. The same CDR3 arises from other DNA sequences in this sample as well.

The chain uses TRBV28 and TRBJ2-5; D is unresolved. This material consisted of CD4+ T cells from PBMCs cultured with SARS-CoV-2 spike peptides, taken before COVID-19 vaccination. The sequence derives from a human donor who received a COVID-19 vaccine. The CDR3 sequence: CASSLGETQYF. As DNA, the CDR3 is TGTGCCAGCAGTTTAGGAGAGACCCAGTACTTC. Variable domain in full (rest from reference TRBV28 and TRBJ2-5): DVKVTQSSRYLVKRTGEKVFLECVQDMDHENMFWYRQDPGLGLRLIYFSYDVKMKEKGDIPEGYSVSREKKERFSLILESASTNQTSMYLCASSLGETQYFGPGTRLLVL.